The 2 T cell receptor beta chains reported below all come from one sample, sequenced in a study of T-cell memory formation after mild COVID-19. Using its own MiXCR run on the 5' RACE reads, TCRdb lists one record per CDR3 protein. The table has 540,000 or so distinct CDR3 sequences, 20% seen once; the top ten hold around 12%. What was sequenced was PBMCs or a T cell subset sorted from them (not recorded which). The source of these receptors is an adult woman who had mild COVID-19 (a few samples of this study predate the infection). Cell type and time point are not known.

The table lists this clonotype with many counts. This CDR3 reads CASRRGRDGTGELFF. The CDR3 DNA is TGTGCCAGCAGACGAGGGAGGGACGGCACCGGGGAGCTGTTTTTT. The chain recombines TRBV7-2 with TRBJ2-2; TRBD2 agrees at 7 bases. V was clipped by 6 bases and J by 4 bases; unmatched bases: 8. The CDR3 totals 15 residues. Germline V gene data show CDR1 as SGHTA and CDR2 as FQGNSA.

This clonotype came up a few times. CDR3 sequence (DNA): TGTGCCAGCAGACAGGGGGCGAGGTCTGAAGCTTTCTTT. Amino acid sequence: CASRQGARSEAFF. The chain recombines TRBV12-3 or TRBV12-4 with TRBJ1-1, with 9 positions matching TRBD1. Unmatched junction bases numbered 5, after V lost 6 bases and J lost 6 bases. The CDR3 runs 13 residues.